Sequencing of this T cell receptor beta chain was carried out in a study of CD8 T cells in ankylosing spondylitis. Regarding the study as a whole: One TCR beta motif, made up of about 8 highly homologous variants, appeared characteristic of ankylosing spondylitis blood.

On this clonotype: Its antigen is currently unknown.

TCRdb analysed the 5' RACE reads with MiXCR anew, one entry per CDR3 protein. The sample carries a few hundred thousand distinct CDR3 sequences, more than 15% recorded once. Sequencing was performed on blood, either unsorted or a sorted T cell fraction (not recorded which). The receptor's source is a male donor with ankylosing spondylitis.

CDR3 DNA sequence: TGCAGTGCTAGACCGACAGGATCCTATGGCTACACCTTC. Its protein product is CSARPTGSYGYTF. The chain recombines TRBV20-1 with TRBJ1-2, with D perhaps matching TRBD1 (6 bases). The CDR3 loop spans 13 amino acids. Trimming stripped 2 bases from V and 4 bases from J, with 11 bases between. Germline assignment: CDR1 DFQATT and CDR2 SNEGSKA (reference sequence).